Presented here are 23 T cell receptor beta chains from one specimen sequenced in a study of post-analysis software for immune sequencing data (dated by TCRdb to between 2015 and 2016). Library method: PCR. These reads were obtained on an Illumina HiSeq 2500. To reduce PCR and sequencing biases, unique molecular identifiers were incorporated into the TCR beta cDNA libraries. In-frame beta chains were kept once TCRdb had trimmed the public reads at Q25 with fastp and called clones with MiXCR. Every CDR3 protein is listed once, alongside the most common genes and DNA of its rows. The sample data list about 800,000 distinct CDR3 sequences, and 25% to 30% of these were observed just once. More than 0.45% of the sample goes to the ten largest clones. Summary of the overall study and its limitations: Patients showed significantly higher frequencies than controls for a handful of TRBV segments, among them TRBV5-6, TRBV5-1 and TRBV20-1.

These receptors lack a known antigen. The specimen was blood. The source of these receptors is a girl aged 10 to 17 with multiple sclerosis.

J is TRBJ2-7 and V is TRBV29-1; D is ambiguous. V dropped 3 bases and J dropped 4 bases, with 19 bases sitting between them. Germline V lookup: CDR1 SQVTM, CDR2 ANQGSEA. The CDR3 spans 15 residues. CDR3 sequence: CSVEVWTGPLYEQYF. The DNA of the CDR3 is TGCAGCGTTGAGGTCTGGACCGGACCCTTGTACGAGCAGTACTTC.

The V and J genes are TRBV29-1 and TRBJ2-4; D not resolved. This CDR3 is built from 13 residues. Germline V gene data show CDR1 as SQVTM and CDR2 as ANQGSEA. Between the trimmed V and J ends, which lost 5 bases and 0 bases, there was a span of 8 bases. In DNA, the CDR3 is TGCAGCGTTTCACAAGTAGCCAAAAACATTCAGTACTTC. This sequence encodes CSVSQVAKNIQYF.

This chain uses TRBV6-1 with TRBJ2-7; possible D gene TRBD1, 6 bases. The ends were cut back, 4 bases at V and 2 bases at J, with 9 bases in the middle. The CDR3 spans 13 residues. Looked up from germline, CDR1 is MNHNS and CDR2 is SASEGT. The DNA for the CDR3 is TGTGCCAGCAGTGCGGACAGCCCCTACGAGCAGTACTTC. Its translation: CASSADSPYEQYF.

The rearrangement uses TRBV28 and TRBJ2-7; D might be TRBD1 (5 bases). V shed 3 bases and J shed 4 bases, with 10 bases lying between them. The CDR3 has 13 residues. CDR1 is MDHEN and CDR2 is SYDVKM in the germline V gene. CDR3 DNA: TGTGCCAGCAGTTTTCCGGCAGGGTACGAGCAGTACTTC. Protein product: CASSFPAGYEQYF.

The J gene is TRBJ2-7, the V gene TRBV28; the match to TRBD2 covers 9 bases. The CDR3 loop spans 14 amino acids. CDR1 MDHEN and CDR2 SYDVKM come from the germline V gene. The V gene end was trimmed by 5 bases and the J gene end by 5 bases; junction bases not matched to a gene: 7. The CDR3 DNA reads TGTGCCAGCAGTCCGGCGGGGGGGACCCACGAGCAGTACTTC. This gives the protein CASSPAGGTHEQYF.

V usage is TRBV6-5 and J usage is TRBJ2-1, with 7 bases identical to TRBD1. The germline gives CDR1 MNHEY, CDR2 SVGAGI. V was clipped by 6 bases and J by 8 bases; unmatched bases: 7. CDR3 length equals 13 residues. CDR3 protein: CASRALQGDEQFF. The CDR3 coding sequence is TGTGCCAGCAGAGCACTCCAGGGGGATGAGCAGTTCTTC.

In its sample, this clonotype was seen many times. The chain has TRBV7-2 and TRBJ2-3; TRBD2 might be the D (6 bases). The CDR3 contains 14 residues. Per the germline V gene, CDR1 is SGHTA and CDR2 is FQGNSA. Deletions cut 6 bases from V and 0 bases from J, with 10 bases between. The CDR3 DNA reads TGTGCCAGCAGACCGGGACTGAGCACAGATACGCAGTATTTT. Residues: CASRPGLSTDTQYF.

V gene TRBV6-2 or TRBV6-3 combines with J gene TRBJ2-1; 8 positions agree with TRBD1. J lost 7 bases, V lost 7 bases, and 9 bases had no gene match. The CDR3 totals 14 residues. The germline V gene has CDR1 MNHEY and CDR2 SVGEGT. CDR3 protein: CASTATGGWNEQFF. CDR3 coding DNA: TGTGCCAGCACCGCTACAGGGGGTTGGAATGAGCAGTTCTTC.

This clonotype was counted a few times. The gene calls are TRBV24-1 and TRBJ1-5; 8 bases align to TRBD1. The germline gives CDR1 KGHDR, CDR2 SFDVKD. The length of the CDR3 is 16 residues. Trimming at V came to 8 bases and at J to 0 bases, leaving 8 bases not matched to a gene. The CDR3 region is CATTRTGWNSNQPQHF. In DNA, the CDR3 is TGTGCCACCACCCGGACAGGGTGGAATAGCAATCAGCCCCAGCATTTT.

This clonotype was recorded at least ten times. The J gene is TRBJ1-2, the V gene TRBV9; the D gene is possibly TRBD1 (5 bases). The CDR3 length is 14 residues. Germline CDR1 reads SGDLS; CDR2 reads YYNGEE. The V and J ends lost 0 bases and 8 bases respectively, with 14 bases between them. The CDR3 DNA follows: TGTGCCAGCAGCGTAGTAACGGGGGTTGGCGGCTACACCTTC. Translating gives CASSVVTGVGGYTF.

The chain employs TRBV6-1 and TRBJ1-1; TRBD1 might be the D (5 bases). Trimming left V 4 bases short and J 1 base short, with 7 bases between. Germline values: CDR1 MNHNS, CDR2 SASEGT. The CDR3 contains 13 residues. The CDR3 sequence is CASSVGANTEAFF. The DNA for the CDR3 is TGTGCCAGCAGTGTAGGGGCGAACACTGAAGCTTTCTTT.

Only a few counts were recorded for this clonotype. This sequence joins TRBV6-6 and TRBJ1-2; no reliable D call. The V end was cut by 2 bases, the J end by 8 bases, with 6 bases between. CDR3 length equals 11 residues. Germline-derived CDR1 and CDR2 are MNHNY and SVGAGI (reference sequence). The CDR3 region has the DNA TGTGCCAGCAGTTACGCTACCGGCTACACCTTC. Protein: CASSYATGYTF.

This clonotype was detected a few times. The CDR3 nucleotides read TGTGCCAGCAGCTTAGAGGGGACAGGGGGCTTGGAGACCCAGTACTTC. Its protein is CASSLEGTGGLETQYF. V is TRBV7-2 and J is TRBJ2-5, with 12 bases fitting TRBD1. Germline values: CDR1 SGHTA, CDR2 FQGNSA. The V and J ends lost 1 base and 5 bases, in that order; junction bases with no gene match: 5. The CDR3 runs to 16 residues. Variable domain in full (rest from reference TRBV7-2 and TRBJ2-5): GAGVSQSPSNKVTEKGKDVELRCDPISGHTALYWYRQSLGQGLEFLIYFQGNSAPDKSGLPSDRFSAERTGGSVSTLTIQRTQQEDSAVYLCASSLEGTGGLETQYFGPGTRLLVL.

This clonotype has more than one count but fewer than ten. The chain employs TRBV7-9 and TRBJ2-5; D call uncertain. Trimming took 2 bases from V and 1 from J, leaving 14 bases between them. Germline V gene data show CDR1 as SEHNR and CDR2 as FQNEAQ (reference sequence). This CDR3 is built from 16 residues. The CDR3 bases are TGTGCCAGCAGCTTAACCGAAGGCGCCAGCCAAGAGACCCAGTACTTC. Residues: CASSLTEGASQETQYF.

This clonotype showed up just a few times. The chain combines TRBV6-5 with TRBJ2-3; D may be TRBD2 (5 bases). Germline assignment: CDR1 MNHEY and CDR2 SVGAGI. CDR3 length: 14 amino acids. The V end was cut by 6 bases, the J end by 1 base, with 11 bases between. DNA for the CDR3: TGTGCCAGCAGACTATCACTAGGCACAGATACGCAGTATTTT. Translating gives CASRLSLGTDTQYF.

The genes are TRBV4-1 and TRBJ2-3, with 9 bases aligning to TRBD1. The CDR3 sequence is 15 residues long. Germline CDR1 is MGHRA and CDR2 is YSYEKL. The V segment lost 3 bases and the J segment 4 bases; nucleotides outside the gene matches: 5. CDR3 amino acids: CASSHRDRVADTQYF. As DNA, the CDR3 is TGCGCCAGCAGCCACCGGGACAGGGTAGCAGATACGCAGTATTTT.

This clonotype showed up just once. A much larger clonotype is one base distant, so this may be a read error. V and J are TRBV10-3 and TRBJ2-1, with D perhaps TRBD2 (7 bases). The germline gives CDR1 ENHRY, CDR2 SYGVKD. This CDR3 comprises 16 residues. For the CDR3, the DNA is TGTGCCATCATGGGGGGGACAAGGGGTCCCTACAATGAGCAGGTCTTC. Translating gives CAIMGGTRGPYNEQVF.

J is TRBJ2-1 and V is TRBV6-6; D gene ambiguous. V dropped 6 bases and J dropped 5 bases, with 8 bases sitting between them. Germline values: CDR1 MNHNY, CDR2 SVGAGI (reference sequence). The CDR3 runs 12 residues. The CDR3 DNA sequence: TGTGCCAGCAGCCGCCGGGACAATGAGCAGTTCTTC. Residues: CASSRRDNEQFF.

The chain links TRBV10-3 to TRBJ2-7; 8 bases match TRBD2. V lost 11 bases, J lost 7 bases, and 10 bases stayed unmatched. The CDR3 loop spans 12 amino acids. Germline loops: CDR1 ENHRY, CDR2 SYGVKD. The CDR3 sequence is CAVSGTYNEQYF. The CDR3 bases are TGTGCCGTTAGCGGGACCTACAATGAGCAGTACTTC.

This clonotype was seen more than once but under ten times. The chain's CDR3 is CASSERLAGLSQETQYF. The CDR3 bases are TGTGCCAGCAGCGAACGACTAGCGGGCTTATCACAAGAGACCCAGTACTTC. The chain links TRBV11-2 to TRBJ2-5, with TRBD2 matching 10 bases. V shed 5 bases, J shed 2 bases, and the junction held 11 bases outside the gene matches. Germline CDR1 is SGHAT and CDR2 is FQNNGV. The CDR3 contains 17 residues.

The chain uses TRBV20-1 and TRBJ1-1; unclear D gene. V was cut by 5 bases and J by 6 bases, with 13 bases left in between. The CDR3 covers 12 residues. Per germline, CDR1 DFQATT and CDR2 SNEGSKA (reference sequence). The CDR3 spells CSAAIIPPEAFF. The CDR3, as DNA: TGCAGTGCTGCGATCATTCCCCCTGAAGCTTTCTTT.

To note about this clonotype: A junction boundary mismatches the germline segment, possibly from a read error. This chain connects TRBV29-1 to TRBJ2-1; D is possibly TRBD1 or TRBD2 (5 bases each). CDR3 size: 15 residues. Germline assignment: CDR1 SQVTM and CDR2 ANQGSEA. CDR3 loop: CSVGGSGASFNERFF. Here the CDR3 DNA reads TGCAGCGTCGGAGGTTCCGGGGCGTCGTTCAATGAGCGGTTCTTC.

CDR3 sequence (DNA): TGTGCCAGCAGCTTAGCTCCATTCCGGGCCTACAATGAGCAGTTCTTC. It encodes CASSLAPFRAYNEQFF. The chain is built from TRBV7-9 and TRBJ2-1; D is unresolved. The CDR3 contains 16 residues. The V gene's germline CDR1 is SEHNR and CDR2 FQNEAQ (reference sequence). V lost 0 bases and J 2 bases, leaving 11 bases between the germline ends.